The present TCR beta chain was sequenced within a study of blood T cells in healthy people across ages. Per germline, CDR1 DFQATT and CDR2 SNEGSKA (reference sequence). This CDR3 contains 13 residues. A second PCR of roughly 7 to 11 cycles used a sample-barcoded 5' primer and a J-beta primer mix. MiXCR, run by TCRdb on the 5' RACE reads, gives a single entry per CDR3 protein. Among roughly 800,000 distinct CDR3 sequences listed, about three fifths were seen once. Donation came from healthy Caucasian individuals in Russia who were aged about 6 to 95. The sequencing input was blood. The genes are TRBV20-1 and TRBJ2-7, with D perhaps matching TRBD2 (5 bases). The J call is uncertain, as TRBJ2-5 better fits the DNA end. The clonotype comes from a man younger than 40 in good health. The CDR3 spells CSARDSVAETQYF. The CDR3 nucleotides are TGCAGTGCTAGAGATAGCGTCGCCGAGACCCAGTACTTC.